This T cell receptor (beta chain) was documented in a study of cytomegalovirus exposure and HLA in healthy donors. Study-wide context: The study's early data release held approximately 91 million unique TCRs from HLA-typed donors.

Findings and limits, study-wide: A later analysis showed HLA-associated TCR beta chains outstripping equally common others in clonal expansion. Accurate prediction of most subjects' HLA-A and HLA-B alleles from TCR beta sequences was reported.

About this clone itself: Antigen unknown.

CDR1 LNHNV and CDR2 YYDKDF come from the germline V gene (reference sequence). Trimming shortened V by 4 bases and J by 13 bases, and 13 bases separated the two germline ends. The CDR3 is 11 residues long. Primers for the PCR totalled 60 Vbeta and 13 Jbeta. Profiling relied on immunoSEQ multiplex PCR, and the TCRdb table lists in-frame clones only, not all of them. The sample shows 150,000 to 200,000 clones, roughly 86% of them seen only once. The TCR originated in a girl aged 10-17 years in good health and CMV-seropositive. The genes are TRBV15 and TRBJ2-5, with D perhaps matching TRBD2 (6 bases). Sequencing was performed on PBMCs. The CDR3 here is CATSNRDSMYF. The CDR3 bases are TGTGCCACCAGCAACCGGGACTCCATGTACTTC.